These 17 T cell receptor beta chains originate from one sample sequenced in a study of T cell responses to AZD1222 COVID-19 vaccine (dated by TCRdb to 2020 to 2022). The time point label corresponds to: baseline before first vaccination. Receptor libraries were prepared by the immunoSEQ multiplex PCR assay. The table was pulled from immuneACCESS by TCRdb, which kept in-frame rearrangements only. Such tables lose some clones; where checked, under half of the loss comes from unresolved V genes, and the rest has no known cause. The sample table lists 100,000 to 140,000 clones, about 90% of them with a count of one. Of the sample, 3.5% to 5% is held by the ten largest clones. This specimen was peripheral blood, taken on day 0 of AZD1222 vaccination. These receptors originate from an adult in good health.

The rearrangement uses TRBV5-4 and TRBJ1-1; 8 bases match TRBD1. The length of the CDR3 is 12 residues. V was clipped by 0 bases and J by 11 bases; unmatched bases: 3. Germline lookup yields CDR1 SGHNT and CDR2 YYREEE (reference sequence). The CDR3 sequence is CASSLDQGAAFF. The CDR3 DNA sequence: TGTGCCAGCAGCTTGGATCAGGGGGCGGCTTTCTTT.

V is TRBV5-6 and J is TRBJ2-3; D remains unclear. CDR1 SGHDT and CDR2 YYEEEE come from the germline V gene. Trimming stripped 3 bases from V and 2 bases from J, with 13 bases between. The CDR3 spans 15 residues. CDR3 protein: CASSSYGPATDTQYF. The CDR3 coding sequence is TGTGCCAGCAGCTCGTATGGACCGGCCACAGATACGCAGTATTTT.

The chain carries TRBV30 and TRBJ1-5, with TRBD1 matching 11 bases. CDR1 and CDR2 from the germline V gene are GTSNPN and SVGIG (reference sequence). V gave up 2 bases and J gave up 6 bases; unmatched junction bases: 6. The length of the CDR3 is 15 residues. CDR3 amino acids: CAWSTPGQGVQPQHF. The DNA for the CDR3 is TGTGCCTGGAGTACCCCGGGACAGGGGGTTCAGCCCCAGCATTTT.

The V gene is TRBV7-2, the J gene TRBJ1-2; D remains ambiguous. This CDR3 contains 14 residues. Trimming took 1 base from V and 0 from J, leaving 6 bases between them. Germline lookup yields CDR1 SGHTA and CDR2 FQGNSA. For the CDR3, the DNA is TGTGCCAGCAGCTTAGACACCTCTAACTATGGCTACACCTTC. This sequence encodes CASSLDTSNYGYTF.

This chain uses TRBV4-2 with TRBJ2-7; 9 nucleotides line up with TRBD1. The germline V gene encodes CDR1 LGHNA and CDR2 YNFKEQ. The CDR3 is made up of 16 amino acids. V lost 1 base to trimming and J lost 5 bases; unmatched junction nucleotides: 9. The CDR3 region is CASSQGSGQGSHEQYF. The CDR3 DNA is TGTGCCAGCAGCCAAGGTTCGGGACAGGGAAGCCACGAGCAGTACTTC.

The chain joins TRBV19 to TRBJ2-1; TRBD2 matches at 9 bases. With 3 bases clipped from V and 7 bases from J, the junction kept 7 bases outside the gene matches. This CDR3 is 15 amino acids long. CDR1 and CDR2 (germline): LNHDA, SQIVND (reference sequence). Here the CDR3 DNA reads TGTGCCAGTAGTATTAAGCTAGCGGGGAATAATGAGCAGTTCTTC. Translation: CASSIKLAGNNEQFF. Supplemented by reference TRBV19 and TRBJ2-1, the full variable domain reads DGGITQSPKYLFRKEGQNVTLSCEQNLNHDAMYWYRQDPGQGLRLIYYSQIVNDFQKGDIAEGYSVSREKKESFPLTVTSAQKNPTAFYLCASSIKLAGNNEQFFGPGTRLTVL.

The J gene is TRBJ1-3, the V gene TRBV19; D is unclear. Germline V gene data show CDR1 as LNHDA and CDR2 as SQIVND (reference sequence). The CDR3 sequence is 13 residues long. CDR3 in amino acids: CATDVRGGNTIYF. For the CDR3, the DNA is TGTGCGACCGACGTCCGAGGGGGAAACACCATATATTTT.

CDR3 DNA: TGTGCCAGCAGCGCCACGGCGGCTAGCGGGGGCCAAGAGACCCAGTACTTC. Its protein product is CASSATAASGGQETQYF. The V call is TRBV5-6, the J call TRBJ2-5, with 10 bases matching TRBD2. Losses at the gene ends were 4 bases for V and 1 base for J; bases not matched to a gene: 10. The CDR3 sequence is 17 residues long. Per germline, CDR1 SGHDT and CDR2 YYEEEE. Filled out from reference TRBV5-6 and TRBJ2-5, the complete variable domain reads DAGVTQSPTHLIKTRGQQVTLRCSPKSGHDTVSWYQQALGQGPQFIFQYYEEEERQRGNFPDRFSGHQFPNYSSELNVNALLLGDSALYLCASSATAASGGQETQYFGPGTRLLVL.

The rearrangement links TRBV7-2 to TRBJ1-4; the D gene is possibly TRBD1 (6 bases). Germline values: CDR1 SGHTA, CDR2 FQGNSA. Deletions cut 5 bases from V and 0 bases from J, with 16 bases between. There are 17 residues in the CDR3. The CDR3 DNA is TGTGCCAGCAGCCCCCGGGGGGGCCCGGCAACTAATGAAAAACTGTTTTTT. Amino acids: CASSPRGGPATNEKLFF.

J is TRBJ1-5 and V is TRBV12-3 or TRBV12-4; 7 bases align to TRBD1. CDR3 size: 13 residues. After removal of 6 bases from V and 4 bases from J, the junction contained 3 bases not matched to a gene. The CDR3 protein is CASRATGNQPQHF. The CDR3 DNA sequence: TGTGCCAGCAGGGCGACAGGGAATCAGCCCCAGCATTTT.

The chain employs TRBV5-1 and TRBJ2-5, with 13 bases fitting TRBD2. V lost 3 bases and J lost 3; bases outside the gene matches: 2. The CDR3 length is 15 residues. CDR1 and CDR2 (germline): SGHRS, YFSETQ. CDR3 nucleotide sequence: TGCGCCAGCAGCTACACTAGCGGGGGGGAAGAGACCCAGTACTTC. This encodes CASSYTSGGEETQYF.

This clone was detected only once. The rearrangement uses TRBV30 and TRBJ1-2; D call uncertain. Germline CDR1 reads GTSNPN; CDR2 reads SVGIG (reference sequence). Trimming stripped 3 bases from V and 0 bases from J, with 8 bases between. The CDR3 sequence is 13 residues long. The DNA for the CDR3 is TGTGCCTGGAGGATCGGGGCTAACTATGGCTACACCTTC. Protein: CAWRIGANYGYTF.

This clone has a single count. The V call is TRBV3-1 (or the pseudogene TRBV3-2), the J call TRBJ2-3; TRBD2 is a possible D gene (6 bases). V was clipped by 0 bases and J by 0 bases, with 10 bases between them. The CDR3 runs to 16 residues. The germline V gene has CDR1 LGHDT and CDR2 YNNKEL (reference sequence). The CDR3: CASSQEPSASTDTQYF. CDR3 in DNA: TGTGCCAGCAGCCAAGAACCTAGCGCTAGCACAGATACGCAGTATTTT.

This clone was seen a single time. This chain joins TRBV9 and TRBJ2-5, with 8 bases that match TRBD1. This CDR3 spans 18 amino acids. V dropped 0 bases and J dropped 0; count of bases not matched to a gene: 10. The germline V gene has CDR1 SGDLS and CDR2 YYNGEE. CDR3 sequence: CASSVGTGRSSYQETQYF. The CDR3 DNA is TGTGCCAGCAGCGTAGGGACAGGGCGCAGTTCGTACCAAGAGACCCAGTACTTC.

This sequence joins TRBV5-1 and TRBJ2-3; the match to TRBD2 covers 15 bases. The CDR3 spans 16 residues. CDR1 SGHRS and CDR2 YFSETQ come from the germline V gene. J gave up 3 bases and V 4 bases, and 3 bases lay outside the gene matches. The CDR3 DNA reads TGCGCCAGCAGCCTTGGACTAGCGGGGGGGACAGATACGCAGTATTTT. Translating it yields CASSLGLAGGTDTQYF.

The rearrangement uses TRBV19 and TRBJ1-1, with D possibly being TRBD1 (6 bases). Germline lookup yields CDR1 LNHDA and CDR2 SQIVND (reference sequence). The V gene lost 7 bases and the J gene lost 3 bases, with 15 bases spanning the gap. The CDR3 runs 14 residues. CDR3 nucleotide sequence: TGTGCCAGTATAAGGGGAACAGGGTACACTGAAGCTTTCTTT. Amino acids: CASIRGTGYTEAFF.

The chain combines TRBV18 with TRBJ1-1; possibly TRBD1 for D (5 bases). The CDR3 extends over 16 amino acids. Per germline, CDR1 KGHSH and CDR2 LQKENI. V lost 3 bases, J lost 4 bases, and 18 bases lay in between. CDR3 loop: CASSPSQGSGGTEAFF. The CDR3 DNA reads TGTGCCAGCTCACCTTCCCAGGGTAGTGGCGGCACTGAAGCTTTCTTT.